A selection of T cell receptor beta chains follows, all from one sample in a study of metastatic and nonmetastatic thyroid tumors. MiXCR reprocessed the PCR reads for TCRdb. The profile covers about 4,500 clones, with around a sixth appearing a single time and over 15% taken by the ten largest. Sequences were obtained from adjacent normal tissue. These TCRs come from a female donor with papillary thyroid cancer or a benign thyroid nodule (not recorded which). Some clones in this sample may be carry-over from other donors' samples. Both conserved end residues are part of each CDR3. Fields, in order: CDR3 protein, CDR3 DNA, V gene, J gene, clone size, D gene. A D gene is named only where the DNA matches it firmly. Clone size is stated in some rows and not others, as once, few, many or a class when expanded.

CDR3: CASSLLSLVDGYTF
DNA: TGTGCCAGCAGTTTACTATCCCTGGTGGATGGCTACACCTTC
V: TRBV28
J: TRBJ1-2
size: NA
D: NA

CDR3: CASSLGGLDEKLFF
DNA: TGTGCCAGCAGTTTAGGGGGTTTAGATGAAAAACTGTTTTTT
V: TRBV12-3/TRBV12-4
J: TRBJ1-4
size: NA
D: NA

CDR3: CASSFTPGGLNTEAFF
DNA: TGTGCCAGCAGTTTTACTCCAGGGGGACTGAACACTGAAGCTTTCTTT
V: TRBV28
J: TRBJ1-1
size: few
D: TRBD1

CDR3: CASSQGTSGGETQYF
DNA: TGCGCCAGCAGCCAAGGGACTAGCGGGGGGGAGACCCAGTACTTC
V: TRBV4-1
J: TRBJ2-5
size: many
D: TRBD2

CDR3: CASSEGQDTGELFF
DNA: TGTGCCAGCAGTGAAGGTCAAGACACCGGGGAGCTGTTTTTT
V: TRBV6-4
J: TRBJ2-2
size: few
D: NA

CDR3: CASSEGWGTGASRREAFF
DNA: TGTGCCAGCAGTGAAGGCTGGGGGACAGGGGCAAGTAGAAGGGAAGCTTTCTTT
V: TRBV6-1
J: TRBJ1-1
size: NA
D: TRBD1

CDR3: CASRLGDTTNEKLFF
DNA: TGTGCCAGCAGGTTGGGGGATACAACTAATGAAAAACTGTTTTTT
V: TRBV7-2
J: TRBJ1-4
size: many
D: NA

CDR3: CASSAGQGWDYGYTF
DNA: TGTGCCAGCAGCGCGGGACAGGGCTGGGACTATGGCTACACCTTC
V: TRBV9
J: TRBJ1-2
size: many
D: TRBD1

CDR3: CASSEIGGSTEAFF
DNA: TGTGCCAGCAGCGAGATAGGTGGGAGCACTGAAGCTTTCTTT
V: TRBV7-2
J: TRBJ1-1
size: few
D: NA

CDR3: CSASGWRDSISYNEQFF
DNA: TGCAGTGCCTCGGGGTGGAGGGACTCAATATCCTACAATGAGCAGTTCTTC
V: TRBV20-1
J: TRBJ2-1
size: NA
D: NA

CDR3: CASGKGQGTDTQYF
DNA: TGTGCCAGCGGCAAGGGACAGGGGACAGATACGCAGTATTTT
V: TRBV28
J: TRBJ2-3
size: few
D: TRBD1

CDR3: CASSLETGGYEQYF
DNA: TGTGCCAGCAGCTTAGAAACAGGGGGCTACGAGCAGTACTTC
V: TRBV7-2
J: TRBJ2-7
size: medium-sized
D: TRBD1

CDR3: CASSSGGYFTQYF
DNA: TGTGCCAGCAGCTCGGGGGGTTACTTCACCCAGTACTTC
V: TRBV7-9
J: TRBJ2-5
size: NA
D: TRBD2

CDR3: CSASGSANQPQHF
DNA: TGCAGTGCTAGCGGGTCGGCAAATCAGCCCCAGCATTTT
V: TRBV20-1
J: TRBJ1-5
size: NA
D: NA

CDR3: CASSFGARGPFF
DNA: TGTGCCAGCAGCTTTGGGGCCCGCGGTCCTTTCTTC
V: TRBV7-2
J: TRBJ2-1
size: NA
D: NA

CDR3: CAWIPRGSLTEAFF
DNA: TGTGCCTGGATTCCCCGTGGGAGCCTGACTGAAGCTTTCTTT
V: TRBV30
J: TRBJ1-1
size: medium-sized
D: NA

CDR3: CASSFSGGVQETQYF
DNA: TGTGCCAGCAGCTTTAGCGGGGGCGTACAAGAGACCCAGTACTTC
V: TRBV7-2
J: TRBJ2-5
size: NA
D: TRBD2

CDR3: CASSGPLSVNTIYF
DNA: TGTGCCAGTTCGGGTCCTCTCTCTGTAAACACCATATATTTT
V: TRBV2
J: TRBJ1-3
size: NA
D: NA

CDR3: CASSYAGTSGSEQYF
DNA: TGCGCCAGCAGCTACGCCGGGACTAGCGGGAGCGAGCAGTACTTC
V: TRBV5-1
J: TRBJ2-7
size: medium-sized
D: TRBD2

CDR3: CASSTRHGGTDTQYF
DNA: TGTGCCAGCAGCACCCGACACGGCGGCACAGATACGCAGTATTTT
V: TRBV11-2
J: TRBJ2-3
size: many
D: NA

CDR3: CASSVGGTSTNEKLFF
DNA: TGTGCCAGCAGCGTAGGAGGGACTTCAACTAATGAAAAACTGTTTTTT
V: TRBV9
J: TRBJ1-4
size: many
D: NA

CDR3: CASSSVDGGFDNEKLFF
DNA: TGTGCCAGCAGCTCTGTTGACGGGGGCTTTGATAATGAAAAACTGTTTTTT
V: TRBV5-4
J: TRBJ1-4
size: many
D: NA

CDR3: CASSFSLAGGPEYNEQFF
DNA: TGTGCCAGCAGTTTCTCTCTAGCGGGAGGGCCGGAGTACAATGAGCAGTTCTTC
V: TRBV28
J: TRBJ2-1
size: NA
D: TRBD2

CDR3: CAWTTGTANYEQYF
DNA: TGTGCCTGGACAACCGGGACAGCTAACTACGAGCAGTACTTC
V: TRBV30
J: TRBJ2-7
size: medium-sized
D: TRBD1

CDR3: CASLPSGHTDTQYF
DNA: TGTGCCAGCTTACCCTCGGGTCACACAGATACGCAGTATTTT
V: TRBV28
J: TRBJ2-3
size: NA
D: NA

CDR3: CASRENSAGGYTF
DNA: TGTGCCAGTAGGGAGAACTCGGCCGGCGGCTACACCTTC
V: TRBV19
J: TRBJ1-2
size: medium-sized
D: NA

CDR3: CASSLDPDTRNSPLHF
DNA: TGTGCCAGCAGTTTAGATCCGGACACCCGGAATTCACCCCTCCACTTT
V: TRBV28
J: TRBJ1-6
size: many
D: NA

CDR3: CASSIVGDTQYF
DNA: TGTGCCAGTAGTATAGTAGGGGATACGCAGTATTTT
V: TRBV19
J: TRBJ2-3
size: medium-sized
D: NA

CDR3: CASSLDSSGNTIYF
DNA: TGCGCCAGCAGCTTGGACAGCTCTGGAAACACCATATATTTT
V: TRBV5-1
J: TRBJ1-3
size: NA
D: NA

CDR3: CASRWGGSDRVSVGQYF
DNA: TGTGCCAGCAGGTGGGGAGGGAGTGACAGGGTCAGTGTAGGGCAGTACTTC
V: TRBV7-8
J: TRBJ2-7
size: few
D: NA

CDR3: CASRPIQVAAEAFF
DNA: TGTGCCAGCAGACCGATTCAGGTTGCCGCTGAAGCTTTCTTT
V: TRBV5-5
J: TRBJ1-1
size: many
D: NA

CDR3: CSVHRTSSYNEQFF
DNA: TGCAGCGTTCACCGGACTAGCAGCTACAATGAGCAGTTCTTC
V: TRBV29-1
J: TRBJ2-1
size: many
D: TRBD2

CDR3: CASSTLAGSSYNEQFF
DNA: TGTGCCAGCAGTACACTAGCGGGATCGTCCTACAATGAGCAGTTCTTC
V: TRBV27
J: TRBJ2-1
size: medium-sized
D: TRBD2

CDR3: CASSVTIDTQYF
DNA: TGTGCCAGCAGCGTGACAATTGATACGCAGTATTTT
V: TRBV7-8
J: TRBJ2-3
size: many
D: NA

CDR3: CASSEQDNSPLHF
DNA: TGTGCCAGCAGTGAACAGGATAATTCACCCCTCCACTTT
V: TRBV2
J: TRBJ1-6
size: few
D: NA

CDR3: CASSQKARDRGTDTQYF
DNA: TGTGCCAGCAGCCAAAAGGCCCGGGACAGGGGTACAGATACGCAGTATTTT
V: TRBV3-1
J: TRBJ2-3
size: many
D: TRBD1

CDR3: CSQQGAGTEAFF
DNA: TGCAGTCAACAGGGGGCGGGGACTGAAGCTTTCTTT
V: TRBV20-1
J: TRBJ1-1
size: once
D: TRBD1

CDR3: CASSASVQGAGEQYF
DNA: TGTGCCAGCAGCGCGTCGGTACAGGGGGCTGGGGAGCAGTACTTC
V: TRBV7-9
J: TRBJ2-7
size: many
D: TRBD1

CDR3: CASSRTGGDNYGYTF
DNA: TGTGCCAGCAGTCGGACCGGGGGGGATAACTATGGCTACACCTTC
V: TRBV12-3/TRBV12-4
J: TRBJ1-2
size: large
D: NA

CDR3: CASQRDRYYEQYF
DNA: TGTGCCAGTCAACGGGACAGGTACTACGAGCAGTACTTC
V: TRBV2
J: TRBJ2-7
size: NA
D: TRBD1

CDR3: CASSFGRALNTEAFF
DNA: TGTGCCAGCAGCTTCGGTAGGGCTTTGAACACTGAAGCTTTCTTT
V: TRBV7-9
J: TRBJ1-1
size: many
D: NA

CDR3: CASSSPADRGTYEQYF
DNA: TGTGCCAGCAGTTCCCCCGCGGACAGGGGGACCTACGAGCAGTACTTC
V: TRBV28
J: TRBJ2-7
size: few
D: TRBD1

CDR3: CASSYSIGGGPRETQYF
DNA: TGTGCCAGCAGTTACTCGATCGGGGGGGGGCCTCGGGAGACCCAGTACTTC
V: TRBV6-6
J: TRBJ2-5
size: NA
D: TRBD2

CDR3: CASSLSGQGGGNTIYF
DNA: TGTGCCAGCAGTCTCTCGGGACAGGGCGGTGGAAACACCATATATTTT
V: TRBV6-1
J: TRBJ1-3
size: large
D: TRBD1

CDR3: CASSYGQGLNTEAFF
DNA: TGTGCCAGCAGTTACGGGCAGGGCTTGAACACTGAAGCTTTCTTT
V: TRBV6-6
J: TRBJ1-1
size: large
D: NA

CDR3: CASSNLRGLFGEMFF
DNA: TGTGCCAGCAGTAACCTCAGGGGCCTGTTCGGGGAGATGTTTTTT
V: TRBV28
J: TRBJ2-2
size: few
D: NA

CDR3: CASSAGQITDTQYF
DNA: TGCGCCAGCAGCGCCGGACAGATCACGGATACGCAGTATTTT
V: TRBV5-1
J: TRBJ2-3
size: NA
D: NA

CDR3: CAVGGRDSGANVLTF
DNA: TGTGCCGTCGGGGGCAGGGACTCTGGGGCCAACGTCCTGACTTTC
V: TRBV12-3/TRBV12-4
J: TRBJ2-6
size: medium-sized
D: NA